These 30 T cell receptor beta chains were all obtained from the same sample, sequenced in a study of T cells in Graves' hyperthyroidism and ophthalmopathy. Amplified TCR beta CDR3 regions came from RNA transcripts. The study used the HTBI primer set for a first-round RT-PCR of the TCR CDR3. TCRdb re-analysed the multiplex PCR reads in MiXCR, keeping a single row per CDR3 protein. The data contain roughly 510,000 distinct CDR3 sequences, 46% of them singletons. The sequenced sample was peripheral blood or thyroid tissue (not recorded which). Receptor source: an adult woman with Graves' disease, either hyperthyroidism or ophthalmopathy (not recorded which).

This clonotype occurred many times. Written as DNA, the CDR3 is TGCAGTGCTACCGGGGTTAGCTCCTACGAGCAGTACTTC. This codes for CSATGVSSYEQYF. The V gene is TRBV20-1, the J gene TRBJ2-7; D might be TRBD2 (5 bases). The germline CDR1 and CDR2 sequences are DFQATT and SNEGSKA (reference sequence). The V end was cut by 4 bases, the J end by 0 bases, with 10 bases between. The CDR3 extends over 13 amino acids.

As DNA, the CDR3 is TGCAGCGTTAATACCGGGACAATGACCTACGAGCAGTACTTC. Translated, it gives CSVNTGTMTYEQYF. The chain joins TRBV29-1 to TRBJ2-7; possible D gene TRBD1, 6 bases. Germline V lookup: CDR1 SQVTM, CDR2 ANQGSEA. V gave up 5 bases and J gave up 2 bases, with 16 bases separating them. The CDR3 covers 14 residues.

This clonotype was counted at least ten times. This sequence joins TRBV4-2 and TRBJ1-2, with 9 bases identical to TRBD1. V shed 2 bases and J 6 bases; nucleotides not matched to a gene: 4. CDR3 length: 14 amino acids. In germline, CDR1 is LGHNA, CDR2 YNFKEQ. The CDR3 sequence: CASSQLDRGNGYTF. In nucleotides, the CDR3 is TGTGCCAGCAGCCAACTGGACAGGGGAAATGGCTACACCTTC.

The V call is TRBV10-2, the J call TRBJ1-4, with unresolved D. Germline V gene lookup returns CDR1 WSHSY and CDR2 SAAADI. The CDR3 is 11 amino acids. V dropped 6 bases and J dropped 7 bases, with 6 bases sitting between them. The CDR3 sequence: CASRGREKLFF. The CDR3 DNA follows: TGCGCCAGCAGGGGCCGTGAAAAACTGTTTTTT.

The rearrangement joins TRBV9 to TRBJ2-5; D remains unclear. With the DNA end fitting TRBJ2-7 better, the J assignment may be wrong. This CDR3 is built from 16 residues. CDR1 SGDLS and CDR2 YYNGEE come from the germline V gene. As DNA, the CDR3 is TGTGCCAGCAGCCGAACCCCGACCCACATGAACTACGAGCAGTACTTC. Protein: CASSRTPTHMNYEQYF.

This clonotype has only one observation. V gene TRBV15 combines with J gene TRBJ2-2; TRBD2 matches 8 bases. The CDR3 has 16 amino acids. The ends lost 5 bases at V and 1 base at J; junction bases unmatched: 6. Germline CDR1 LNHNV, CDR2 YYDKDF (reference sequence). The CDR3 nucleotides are TGTGCCACCAGCTCCGGGACTAGAGGGAACACCGGGGAGCTGTTTTTT. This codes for CATSSGTRGNTGELFF.

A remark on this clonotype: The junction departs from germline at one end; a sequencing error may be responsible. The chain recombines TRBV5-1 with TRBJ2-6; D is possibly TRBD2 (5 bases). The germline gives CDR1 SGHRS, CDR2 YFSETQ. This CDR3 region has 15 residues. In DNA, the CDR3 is TGCGCCAGCAGCTTGGCGCCGGGGAAGGCCTACGTCCTGACTTTC. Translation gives CASSLAPGKAYVLTF.

CDR3 region: CASSLFGRVGSPLHF. The CDR3 nucleotides read TGTGCCAGCAGCTTATTCGGCAGGGTGGGGTCACCCCTCCACTTT. The J gene is TRBJ1-6, the V gene TRBV7-9; D is perhaps TRBD1 (5 bases). Germline values: CDR1 SEHNR, CDR2 FQNEAQ (reference sequence). V lost 2 bases, J lost 10 bases, and 15 bases lay in between. The CDR3 covers 15 residues.

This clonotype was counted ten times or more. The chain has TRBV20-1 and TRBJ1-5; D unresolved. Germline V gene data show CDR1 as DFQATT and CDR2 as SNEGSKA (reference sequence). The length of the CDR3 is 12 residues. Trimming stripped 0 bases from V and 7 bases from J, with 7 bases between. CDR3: CSARETEQPQHF. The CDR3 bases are TGCAGTGCTAGAGAGACGGAGCAGCCCCAGCATTTT.

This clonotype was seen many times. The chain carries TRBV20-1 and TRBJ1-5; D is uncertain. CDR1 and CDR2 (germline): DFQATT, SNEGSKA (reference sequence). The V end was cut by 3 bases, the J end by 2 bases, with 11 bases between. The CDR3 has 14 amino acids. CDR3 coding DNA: TGCAGTGCTAGGACTGGGAGTCGCAATCAGCCCCAGCATTTT. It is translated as CSARTGSRNQPQHF.

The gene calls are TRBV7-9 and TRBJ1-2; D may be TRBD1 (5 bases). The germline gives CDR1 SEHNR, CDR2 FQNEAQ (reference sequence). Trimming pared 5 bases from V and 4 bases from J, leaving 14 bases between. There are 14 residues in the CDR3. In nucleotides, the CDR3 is TGTGCCAGCAGCCTTAGGATGGGACTCTATGGCTACACCTTC. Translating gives CASSLRMGLYGYTF. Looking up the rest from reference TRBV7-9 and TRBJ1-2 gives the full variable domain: DTGVSQNPRHKITKRGQNVTFRCDPISEHNRLYWYRQTLGQGPEFLTYFQNEAQLEKSRLLSDRFSAERPKGSFSTLEIQRTEQGDSAMYLCASSLRMGLYGYTFGSGTRLTVV.

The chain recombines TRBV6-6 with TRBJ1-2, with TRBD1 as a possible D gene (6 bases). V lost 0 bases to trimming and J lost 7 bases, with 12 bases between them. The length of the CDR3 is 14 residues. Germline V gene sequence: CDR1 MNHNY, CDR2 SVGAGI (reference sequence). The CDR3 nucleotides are TGTGCCAGCAGTTACTCGGGGGGCGTCGGTGGCTACACCTTC. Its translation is CASSYSGGVGGYTF.

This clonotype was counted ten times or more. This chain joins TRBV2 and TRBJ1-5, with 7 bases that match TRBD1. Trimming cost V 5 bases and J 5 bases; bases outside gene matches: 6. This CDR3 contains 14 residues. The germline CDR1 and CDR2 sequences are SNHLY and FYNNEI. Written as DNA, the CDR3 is TGTGCCAGCAGTCCAGACAGGGAGGATCAGCCCCAGCATTTT. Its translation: CASSPDREDQPQHF.

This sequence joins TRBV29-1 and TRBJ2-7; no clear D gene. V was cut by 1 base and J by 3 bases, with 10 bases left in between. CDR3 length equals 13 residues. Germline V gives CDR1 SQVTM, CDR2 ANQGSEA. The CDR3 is CSVEVGELYEQYF. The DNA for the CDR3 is TGCAGCGTTGAAGTTGGGGAACTCTACGAGCAGTACTTC.

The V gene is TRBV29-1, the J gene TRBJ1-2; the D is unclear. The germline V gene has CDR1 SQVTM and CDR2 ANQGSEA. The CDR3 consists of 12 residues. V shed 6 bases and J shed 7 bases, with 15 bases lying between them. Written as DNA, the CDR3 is TGCAGCGTACTGACACACTCGCGTGGCTACACCTTC. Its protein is CSVLTHSRGYTF.

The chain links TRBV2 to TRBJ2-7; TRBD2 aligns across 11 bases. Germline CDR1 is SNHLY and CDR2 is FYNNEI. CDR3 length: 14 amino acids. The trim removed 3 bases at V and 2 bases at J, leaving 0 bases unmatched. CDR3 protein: CASSETSGTYEQYF. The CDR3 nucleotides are TGTGCCAGCAGTGAGACTAGCGGGACCTACGAGCAGTACTTC.

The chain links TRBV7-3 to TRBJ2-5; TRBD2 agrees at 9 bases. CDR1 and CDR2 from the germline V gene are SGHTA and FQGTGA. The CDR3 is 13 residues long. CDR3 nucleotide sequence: TGTGCTGGCATAGCGGGAGCGGGGGAGACCCAGTACTTC. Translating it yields CAGIAGAGETQYF. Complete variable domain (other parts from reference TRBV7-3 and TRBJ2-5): GAGVSQTPSNKVTEKGKYVELRCDPISGHTALYWYRQSLGQGPEFLIYFQGTGAADDSGLPNDRFFAVRPEGSVSTLKIQRTERGDSAVYLCAGIAGAGETQYFGPGTRLLVL.

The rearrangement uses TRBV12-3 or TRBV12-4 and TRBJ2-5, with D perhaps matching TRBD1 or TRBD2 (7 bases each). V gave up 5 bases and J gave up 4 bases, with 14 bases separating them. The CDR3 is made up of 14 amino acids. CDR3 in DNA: TGTGCCAGCAGTCCCAGGGGGGGGTCAGAGACCCAGTACTTC. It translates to CASSPRGGSETQYF.

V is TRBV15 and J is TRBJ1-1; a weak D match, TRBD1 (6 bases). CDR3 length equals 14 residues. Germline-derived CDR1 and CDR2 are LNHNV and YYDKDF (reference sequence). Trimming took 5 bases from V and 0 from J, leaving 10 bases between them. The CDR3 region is CATSRGGLNTEAFF. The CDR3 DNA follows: TGTGCCACCAGCCGAGGGGGGTTGAACACTGAAGCTTTCTTT.

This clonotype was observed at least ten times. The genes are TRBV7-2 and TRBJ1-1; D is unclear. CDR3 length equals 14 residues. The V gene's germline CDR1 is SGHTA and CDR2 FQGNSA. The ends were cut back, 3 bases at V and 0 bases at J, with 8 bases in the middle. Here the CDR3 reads CASSLRALNTEAFF. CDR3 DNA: TGTGCCAGCAGCTTGAGGGCGTTGAACACTGAAGCTTTCTTT.

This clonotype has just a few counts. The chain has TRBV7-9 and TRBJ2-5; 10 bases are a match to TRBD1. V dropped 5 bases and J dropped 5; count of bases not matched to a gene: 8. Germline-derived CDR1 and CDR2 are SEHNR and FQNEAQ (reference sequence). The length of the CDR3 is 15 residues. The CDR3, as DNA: TGTGCCAGCAGCCACCGGGACAGGGGTGGCGAGACCCAGTACTTC. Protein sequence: CASSHRDRGGETQYF. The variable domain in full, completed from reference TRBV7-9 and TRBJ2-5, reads DTGVSQNPRHKITKRGQNVTFRCDPISEHNRLYWYRQTLGQGPEFLTYFQNEAQLEKSRLLSDRFSAERPKGSFSTLEIQRTEQGDSAMYLCASSHRDRGGETQYFGPGTRLLVL.

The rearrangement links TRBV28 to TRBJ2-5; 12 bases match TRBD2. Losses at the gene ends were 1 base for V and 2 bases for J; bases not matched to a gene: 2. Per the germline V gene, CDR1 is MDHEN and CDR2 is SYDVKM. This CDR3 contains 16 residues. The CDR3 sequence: CASSLLTSGRQETQYF. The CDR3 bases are TGTGCCAGCAGTTTATTGACTAGCGGGAGACAAGAGACCCAGTACTTC.

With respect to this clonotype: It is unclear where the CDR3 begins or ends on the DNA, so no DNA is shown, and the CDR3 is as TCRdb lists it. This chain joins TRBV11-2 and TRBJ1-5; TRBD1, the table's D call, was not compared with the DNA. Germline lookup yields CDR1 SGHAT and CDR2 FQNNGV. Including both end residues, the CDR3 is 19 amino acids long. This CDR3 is CASSFYICSAEDRDQPQHF.

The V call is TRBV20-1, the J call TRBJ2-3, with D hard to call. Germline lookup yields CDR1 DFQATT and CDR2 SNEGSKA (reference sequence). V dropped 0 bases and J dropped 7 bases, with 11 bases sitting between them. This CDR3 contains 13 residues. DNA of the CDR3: TGCAGTGCTAGAGATCCGGCGGTACATACGCAGTATTTT. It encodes CSARDPAVHTQYF.

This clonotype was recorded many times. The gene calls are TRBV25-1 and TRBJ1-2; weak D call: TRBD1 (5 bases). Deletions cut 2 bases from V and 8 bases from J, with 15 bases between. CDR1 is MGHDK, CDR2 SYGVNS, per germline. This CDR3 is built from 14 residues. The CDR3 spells CASSEPWEGVGYTF. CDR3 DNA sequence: TGTGCCAGCAGTGAACCTTGGGAAGGGGTCGGCTACACCTTC.

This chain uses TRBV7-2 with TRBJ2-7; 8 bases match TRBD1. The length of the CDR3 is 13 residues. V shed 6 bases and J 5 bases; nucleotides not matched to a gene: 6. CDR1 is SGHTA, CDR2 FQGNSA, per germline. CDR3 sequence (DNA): TGTGCCAGCAGACGACAGGGGTTCGACGAGCAGTACTTC. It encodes CASRRQGFDEQYF.

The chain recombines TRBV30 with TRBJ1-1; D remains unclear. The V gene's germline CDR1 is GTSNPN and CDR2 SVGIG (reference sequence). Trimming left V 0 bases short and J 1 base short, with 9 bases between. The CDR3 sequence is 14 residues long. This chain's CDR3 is CAWSVPGKNTEAFF. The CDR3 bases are TGTGCCTGGAGTGTACCCGGAAAGAACACTGAAGCTTTCTTT.

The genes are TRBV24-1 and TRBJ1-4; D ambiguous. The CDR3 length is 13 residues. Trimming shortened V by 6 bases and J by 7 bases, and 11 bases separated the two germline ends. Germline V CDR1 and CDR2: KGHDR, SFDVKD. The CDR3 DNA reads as TGTGCCACCAGTTTAGGACGGTTTGAAAAACTGTTTTTT. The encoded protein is CATSLGRFEKLFF.

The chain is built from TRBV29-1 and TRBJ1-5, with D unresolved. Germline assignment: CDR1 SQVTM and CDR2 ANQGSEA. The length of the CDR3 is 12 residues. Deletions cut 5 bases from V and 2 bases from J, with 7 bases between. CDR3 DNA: TGCAGCGTTTCAGGAGGCAATCAGCCCCAGCATTTT. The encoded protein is CSVSGGNQPQHF.

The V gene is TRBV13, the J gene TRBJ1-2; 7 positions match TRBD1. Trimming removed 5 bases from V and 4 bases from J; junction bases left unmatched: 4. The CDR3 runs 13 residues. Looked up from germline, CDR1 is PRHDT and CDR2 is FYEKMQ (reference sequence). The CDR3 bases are TGTGCCAGCAGCCACGGGACAGCCTATGGCTACACCTTC. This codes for CASSHGTAYGYTF.